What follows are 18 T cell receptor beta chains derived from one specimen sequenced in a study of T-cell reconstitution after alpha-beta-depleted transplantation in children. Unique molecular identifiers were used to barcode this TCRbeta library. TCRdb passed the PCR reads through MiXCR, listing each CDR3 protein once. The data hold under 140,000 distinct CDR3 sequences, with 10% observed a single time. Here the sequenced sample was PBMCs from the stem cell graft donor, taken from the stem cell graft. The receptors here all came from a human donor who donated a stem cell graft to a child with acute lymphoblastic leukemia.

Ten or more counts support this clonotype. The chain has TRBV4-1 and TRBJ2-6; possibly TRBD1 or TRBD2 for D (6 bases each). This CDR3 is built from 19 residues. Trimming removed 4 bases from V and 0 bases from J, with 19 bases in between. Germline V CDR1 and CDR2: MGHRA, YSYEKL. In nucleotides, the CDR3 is TGCGCCAGCAGCCCTAAGATCGGGGGCGTAAACTCTGGGGCCAACGTCCTGACTTTC. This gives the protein CASSPKIGGVNSGANVLTF.

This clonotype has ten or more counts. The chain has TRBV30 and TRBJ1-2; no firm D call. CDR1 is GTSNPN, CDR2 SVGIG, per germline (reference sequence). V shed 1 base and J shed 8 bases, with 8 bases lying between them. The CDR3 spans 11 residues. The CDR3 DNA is TGTGCCTGGAGTGAGGAGGTCGGCTACACCTTC. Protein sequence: CAWSEEVGYTF.

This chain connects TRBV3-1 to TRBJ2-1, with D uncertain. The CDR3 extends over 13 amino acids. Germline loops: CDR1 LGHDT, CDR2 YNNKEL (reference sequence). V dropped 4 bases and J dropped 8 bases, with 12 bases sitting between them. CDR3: CASSPVVMYEQFF. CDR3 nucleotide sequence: TGTGCCAGCAGCCCCGTAGTTATGTATGAGCAGTTCTTC.

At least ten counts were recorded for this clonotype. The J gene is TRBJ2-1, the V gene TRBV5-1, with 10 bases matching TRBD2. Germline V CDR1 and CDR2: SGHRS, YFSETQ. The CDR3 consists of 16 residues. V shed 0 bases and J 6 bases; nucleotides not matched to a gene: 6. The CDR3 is CASSLESSGSRNEQFF. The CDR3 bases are TGCGCCAGCAGCTTGGAATCTAGCGGGAGTCGCAATGAGCAGTTCTTC.

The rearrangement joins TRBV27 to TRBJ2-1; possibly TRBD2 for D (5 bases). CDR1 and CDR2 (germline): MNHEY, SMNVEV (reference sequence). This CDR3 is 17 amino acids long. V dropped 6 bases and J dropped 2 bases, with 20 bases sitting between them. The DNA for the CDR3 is TGTGCCAGCAGACGGGATCTTGCGGGCCTAACCTACAATGAGCAGTTCTTC. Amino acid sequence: CASRRDLAGLTYNEQFF.

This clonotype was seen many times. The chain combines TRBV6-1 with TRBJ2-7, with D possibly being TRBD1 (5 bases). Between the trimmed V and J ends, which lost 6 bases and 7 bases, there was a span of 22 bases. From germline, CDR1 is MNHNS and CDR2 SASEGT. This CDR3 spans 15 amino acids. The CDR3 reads CASSDKKQVPREQYF. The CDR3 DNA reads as TGTGCCAGCAGCGACAAAAAACAGGTGCCTCGGGAGCAGTACTTC.

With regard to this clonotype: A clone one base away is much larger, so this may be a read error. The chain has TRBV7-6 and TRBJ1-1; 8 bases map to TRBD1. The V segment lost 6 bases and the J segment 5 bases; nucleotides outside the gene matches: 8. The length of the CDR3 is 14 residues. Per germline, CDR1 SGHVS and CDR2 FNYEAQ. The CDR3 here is CASRADRAWTEAFF. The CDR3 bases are TGTGCCAGCAGGGCGGACAGGGCCTGGACTGAAGCTTTCTTT.

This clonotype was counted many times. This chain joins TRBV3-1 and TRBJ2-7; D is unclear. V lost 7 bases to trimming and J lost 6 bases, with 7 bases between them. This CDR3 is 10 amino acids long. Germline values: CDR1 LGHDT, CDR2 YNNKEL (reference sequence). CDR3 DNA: TGTGCCAGCACCTTACTCGAGCAGTACTTC. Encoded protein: CASTLLEQYF.

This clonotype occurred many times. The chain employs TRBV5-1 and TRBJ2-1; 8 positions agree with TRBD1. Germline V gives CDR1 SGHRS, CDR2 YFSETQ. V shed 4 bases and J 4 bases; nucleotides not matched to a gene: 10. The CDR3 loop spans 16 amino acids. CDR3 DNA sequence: TGCGCCAGCAGCCCAGGACAGGGACAGCCGTACAATGAGCAGTTCTTC. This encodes CASSPGQGQPYNEQFF.

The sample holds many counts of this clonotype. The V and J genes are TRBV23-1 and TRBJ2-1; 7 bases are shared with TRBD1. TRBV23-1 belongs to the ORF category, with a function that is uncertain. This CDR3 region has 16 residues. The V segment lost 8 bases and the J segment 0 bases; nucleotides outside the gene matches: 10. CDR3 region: CASVTGTESSYNEQFF. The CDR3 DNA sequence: TGCGCCAGCGTAACCGGGACAGAATCCTCCTACAATGAGCAGTTCTTC.

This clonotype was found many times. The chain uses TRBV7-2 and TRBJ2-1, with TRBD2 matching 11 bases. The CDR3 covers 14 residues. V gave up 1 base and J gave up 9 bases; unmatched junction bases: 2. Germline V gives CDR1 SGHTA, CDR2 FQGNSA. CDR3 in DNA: TGTGCCAGCAGCTTAGGACTAGCGGGAATTGAGCAGTTCTTC. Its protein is CASSLGLAGIEQFF.

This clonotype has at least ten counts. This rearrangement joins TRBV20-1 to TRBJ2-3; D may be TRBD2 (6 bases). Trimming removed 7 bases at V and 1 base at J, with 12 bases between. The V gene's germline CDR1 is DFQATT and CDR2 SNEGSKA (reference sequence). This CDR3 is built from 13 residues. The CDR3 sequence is CSGDPGGTDTQYF. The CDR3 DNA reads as TGCAGTGGGGATCCGGGGGGCACAGATACGCAGTATTTT.

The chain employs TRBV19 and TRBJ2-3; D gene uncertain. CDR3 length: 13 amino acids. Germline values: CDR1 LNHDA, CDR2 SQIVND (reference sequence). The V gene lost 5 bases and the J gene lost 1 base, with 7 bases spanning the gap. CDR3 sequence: CASSLFGTDTQYF. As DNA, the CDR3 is TGTGCCAGTAGTTTGTTTGGCACAGATACGCAGTATTTT. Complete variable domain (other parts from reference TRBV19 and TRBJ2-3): DGGITQSPKYLFRKEGQNVTLSCEQNLNHDAMYWYRQDPGQGLRLIYYSQIVNDFQKGDIAEGYSVSREKKESFPLTVTSAQKNPTAFYLCASSLFGTDTQYFGPGTRLTVL.

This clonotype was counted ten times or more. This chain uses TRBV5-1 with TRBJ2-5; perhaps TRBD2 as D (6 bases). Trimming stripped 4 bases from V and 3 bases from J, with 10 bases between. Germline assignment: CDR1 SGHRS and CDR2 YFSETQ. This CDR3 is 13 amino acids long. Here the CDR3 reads CASSRTGEETQYF. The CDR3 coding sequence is TGCGCCAGCAGCCGGACGGGAGAAGAGACCCAGTACTTC.

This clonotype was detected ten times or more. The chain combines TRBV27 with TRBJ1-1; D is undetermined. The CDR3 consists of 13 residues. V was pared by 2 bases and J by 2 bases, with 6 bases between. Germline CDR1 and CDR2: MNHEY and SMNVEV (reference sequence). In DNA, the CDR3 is TGTGCCAGCAGTTTAAACATTAACACTGAAGCTTTCTTT. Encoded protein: CASSLNINTEAFF.

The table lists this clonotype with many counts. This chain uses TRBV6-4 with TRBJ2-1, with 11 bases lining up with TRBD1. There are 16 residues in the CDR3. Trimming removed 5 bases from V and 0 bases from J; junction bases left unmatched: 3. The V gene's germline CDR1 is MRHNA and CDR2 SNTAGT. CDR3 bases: TGTGCCAGCAGTCTCGGGACAGGGGGCTCCTACAATGAGCAGTTCTTC. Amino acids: CASSLGTGGSYNEQFF.

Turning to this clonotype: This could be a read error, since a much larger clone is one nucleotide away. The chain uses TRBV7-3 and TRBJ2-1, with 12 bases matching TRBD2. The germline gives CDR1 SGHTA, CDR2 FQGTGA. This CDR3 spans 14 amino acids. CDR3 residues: CASSLGLAGPERFF. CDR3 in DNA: TGTGCCAGCAGCTTAGGACTAGCGGGACCTGAGCGGTTCTTC.

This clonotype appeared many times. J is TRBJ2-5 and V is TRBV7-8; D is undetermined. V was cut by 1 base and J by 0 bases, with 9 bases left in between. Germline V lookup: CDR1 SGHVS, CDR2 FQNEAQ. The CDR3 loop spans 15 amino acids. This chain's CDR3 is CASSLGSQYQETQYF. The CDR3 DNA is TGTGCCAGCAGCTTAGGGTCTCAGTACCAAGAGACCCAGTACTTC.